One and the same sample provided the 30 T cell receptor beta chains below, sequenced in a study of T cells in Graves' hyperthyroidism and ophthalmopathy. Researchers amplified the TCR beta CDR3 regions from RNA transcripts. TCR CDR3 regions were first amplified by RT-PCR with HTBI primers. TCRdb re-derived calls from the multiplex PCR reads in MiXCR, one entry per CDR3 protein. The sample carries roughly 330,000 distinct CDR3 sequences, roughly 15% recorded once. Specimen: blood. The receptors derive from a young man with Graves' hyperthyroidism.

This clonotype has a handful of counts. A much larger clone lies a single base off, so this may be a read error. The rearrangement links TRBV2 to TRBJ1-1; tentatively, D is TRBD1 (5 bases). Germline-derived CDR1 and CDR2 are SNHLY and FYNNEI. CDR3 size: 14 residues. V was cut by 8 bases and J by 7 bases, with 20 bases left in between. CDR3 protein: CASGPLGTGHEAFF. CDR3 in DNA: TGTGCCAGCGGCCCATTGGGGACCGGTCATGAAGCTTTCTTT.

This clonotype was seen ten or more times. V is TRBV3-1 and J is TRBJ1-1; D remains unclear. Looked up from germline, CDR1 is LGHDT and CDR2 is YNNKEL (reference sequence). V was cut by 3 bases and J by 1 base, with 9 bases left in between. The CDR3 runs to 14 residues. The CDR3 protein is CASSHGVGNTEAFF. As DNA, the CDR3 is TGTGCCAGCAGCCACGGGGTAGGGAACACTGAAGCTTTCTTT. The complete variable domain, with remaining parts taken from reference TRBV3-1 and TRBJ1-1, reads DTAVSQTPKYLVTQMGNDKSIKCEQNLGHDTMYWYKQDSKKFLKIMFSYNNKELIINETVPNRFSPKSPDKAHLNLHINSLELGDSAVYFCASSHGVGNTEAFFGQGTRLTVV.

This clonotype turned up a few times. The chain employs TRBV7-8 and TRBJ2-1; 9 bases are a match to TRBD2. The germline CDR1 and CDR2 sequences are SGHVS and FQNEAQ. The J segment lost 1 base and the V segment lost 5 bases, leaving 21 bases of the junction unmatched. This CDR3 spans 21 amino acids. The CDR3 is CASSPPIRRGRAGGSYNEQFF. Here the CDR3 DNA reads TGTGCCAGCAGCCCACCTATTCGGAGGGGCCGAGCGGGAGGATCCTACAATGAGCAGTTCTTC.

The rearrangement links TRBV11-1 to TRBJ2-4, with a weak D call TRBD2 (5 bases). The germline CDR1 and CDR2 sequences are SGHAT and FQDESV (reference sequence). The CDR3 is made up of 13 amino acids. V lost 3 bases and J 2 bases, leaving 5 bases between the germline ends. The CDR3 region has the DNA TGTGCCAGCAGCTTCGGGACCAAAAACATTCAGTACTTC. This sequence encodes CASSFGTKNIQYF.

The chain is built from TRBV9 and TRBJ2-3, with 13 bases matching TRBD2. The CDR3 contains 18 residues. Unmatched junction bases numbered 9, after V lost 0 bases and J lost 5 bases. CDR1 is SGDLS, CDR2 YYNGEE, per germline. The CDR3 DNA sequence: TGTGCCAGCAGCGTAGGGACTAGCGGGAGACGGGTGGGAGATACGCAGTATTTT. Protein: CASSVGTSGRRVGDTQYF.

The chain has TRBV6-5 and TRBJ1-1, with 9 bases lining up with TRBD1. The CDR3 loop spans 17 amino acids. Germline V gene data show CDR1 as MNHEY and CDR2 as SVGAGI. Unmatched junction bases numbered 16, after V lost 6 bases and J lost 5 bases. CDR3 amino acids: CASSLVGGQGGRTEAFF. DNA for the CDR3: TGTGCCAGCAGCTTAGTTGGGGGACAGGGTGGGAGAACTGAAGCTTTCTTT.

Points on this clonotype: One base away lies a much larger clone, so this may be a sequencing read error. The chain uses TRBV6-1 and TRBJ1-2; D not certain. Trimming removed 7 bases from V and 6 bases from J, with 24 bases in between. The germline V gene has CDR1 MNHNS and CDR2 SASEGT. The CDR3 runs 16 residues. CDR3 in amino acids: CASIPEFTRPRDGYTF. The CDR3 bases are TGTGCCAGCATACCAGAGTTCACACGACCCAGAGATGGCTACACCTTC.

This clonotype was seen repeatedly, ten times or more. V usage is TRBV4-1 and J usage is TRBJ2-7; TRBD2 matches at 9 bases. The CDR3 extends over 15 amino acids. J was trimmed by 9 bases and V by 1 base; bases with no gene match: 10. Germline assignment: CDR1 MGHRA and CDR2 YSYEKL. CDR3 amino acids: CASSQGPGRREGQYF. The CDR3 DNA sequence: TGCGCCAGCAGCCAAGGCCCCGGACGGCGGGAGGGGCAGTACTTC.

This clonotype has a count of ten or more. V usage is TRBV13 and J usage is TRBJ2-1; 8 bases map to TRBD2. The J segment lost 9 bases and the V segment lost 1 base, leaving 8 bases of the junction unmatched. Germline V gene lookup returns CDR1 PRHDT and CDR2 FYEKMQ (reference sequence). This CDR3 has 15 amino acids. The CDR3 coding sequence is TGTGCCAGCAGCTTAGTCGCGGGACTAGTGGGTGAGCAGTTCTTC. It codes for CASSLVAGLVGEQFF.

This clonotype was picked up many times. The CDR3 nucleotides are TGTGCCAGCTCCCCCAGAGGCACCTTTGAGGGCACTGAAGCTTTCTTT. Translated: CASSPRGTFEGTEAFF. V is TRBV18 and J is TRBJ1-1, with D uncertain. V lost 6 bases and J 4 bases, leaving 21 bases between the germline ends. This CDR3 spans 16 amino acids. CDR1 is KGHSH and CDR2 is LQKENI in the germline V gene.

V and J are TRBV20-1 and TRBJ2-7; D gene ambiguous. Trimming removed 1 base from V and 3 bases from J, with 13 bases in between. The CDR3 is 14 amino acids. CDR1 is DFQATT and CDR2 is SNEGSKA in the germline V gene (reference sequence). This CDR3 is CSARVNGFGYEQYF. CDR3 in DNA: TGCAGTGCTAGAGTGAACGGTTTTGGCTACGAGCAGTACTTC.

This clonotype was counted ten times or more. The chain links TRBV2 to TRBJ1-5; TRBD1 is a possible D gene (6 bases). The CDR3 consists of 12 residues. The germline CDR1 and CDR2 sequences are SNHLY and FYNNEI. As DNA, the CDR3 is TGTGCGGGGGGGCAGAGCAATCAGCCCCAGCATTTT. Protein: CAGGQSNQPQHF.

This clonotype was seen a few times. The V and J genes are TRBV12-3 or TRBV12-4 and TRBJ2-1; possible D gene TRBD2, 5 bases. V lost 3 bases and J lost 0, with 12 bases in between. The CDR3 covers 16 residues. The CDR3 coding sequence is TGTGCCAGCAGTTTTTTTAGGACTTACTCCTACAATGAGCAGTTCTTC. It specifies CASSFFRTYSYNEQFF.

On this clonotype: A much more abundant neighbour one base away suggests this may be a read error. The V call is TRBV6-2 or TRBV6-3, the J call TRBJ2-1; TRBD2 might be the D (5 bases). The CDR3 is 15 residues long. Germline loops: CDR1 MNHEY, CDR2 SVGEGT. CDR3: CTSSQRAGIGNEQFF. CDR3 sequence (DNA): TGTACCAGCAGCCAACGTGCGGGCATTGGGAATGAGCAGTTCTTC.

This chain connects TRBV12-3 or TRBV12-4 to TRBJ2-5; 9 nucleotides match TRBD2. Trimming cost V 1 base and J 3 bases; bases outside gene matches: 15. This CDR3 has 19 residues. CDR3 in amino acids: CASSLGLFAAGLAKETQYF. The CDR3 DNA sequence: TGTGCCAGCAGTTTAGGTCTGTTCGCCGCGGGACTAGCAAAAGAGACCCAGTACTTC.

As for this clonotype: A read error may account for a junction end that differs from germline. The chain couples TRBV7-6 to TRBJ2-1; D call uncertain. Germline assignment: CDR1 SGHVS and CDR2 FNYEAQ. The CDR3 loop spans 13 amino acids. The CDR3 coding sequence is TGTGCCAGCAGCTTATCCCCCAACAATGAGCAGCTCTTC. This codes for CASSLSPNNEQLF.

The J gene is TRBJ2-7, the V gene TRBV27; 9 bases agree with TRBD1. CDR1 is MNHEY, CDR2 SMNVEV, per germline (reference sequence). CDR3 length: 14 residues. V was pared by 0 bases and J by 4 bases, with 1 base of the junction left unmatched. In nucleotides, the CDR3 is TGTGCCAGCAGTTTATCGGGGACAGGGTACGAGCAGTACTTC. Its protein product is CASSLSGTGYEQYF.

The chain has TRBV27 and TRBJ2-4; tentatively, D is TRBD2 (5 bases). Trimming left V 0 bases short and J 0 bases short, with 18 bases between. The CDR3 length is 19 residues. The germline gives CDR1 MNHEY, CDR2 SMNVEV (reference sequence). CDR3 in amino acids: CASSLSGRERFIAKNIQYF. CDR3 bases: TGTGCCAGCAGTTTATCCGGTCGGGAACGATTTATAGCCAAAAACATTCAGTACTTC.

This clonotype was observed many times. The rearrangement joins TRBV3-1 to TRBJ2-7; TRBD2 aligns across 11 bases. The length of the CDR3 is 14 residues. The V gene end was trimmed by 5 bases and the J gene end by 4 bases; junction bases not matched to a gene: 4. Germline V gene sequence: CDR1 LGHDT, CDR2 YNNKEL (reference sequence). CDR3 nucleotides: TGTGCCAGCAGCGAGACTAGCGGGATATACGAGCAGTACTTC. Translated, it gives CASSETSGIYEQYF.

This clonotype was detected a few times. J is TRBJ1-5 and V is TRBV20-1, with no clear D. The CDR3 sequence is 14 residues long. V gave up 3 bases and J gave up 4 bases, with 13 bases separating them. Germline V CDR1 and CDR2: DFQATT, SNEGSKA (reference sequence). CDR3 in DNA: TGCAGTGCTAGTTACGGGCCAGTTAATCAGCCCCAGCATTTT. Protein product: CSASYGPVNQPQHF.

This clonotype has only a few counts. Its ends do not fully match the called genes, so a read error is possible. V usage is TRBV20-1 and J usage is TRBJ1-1; 8 bases map to TRBD1. The germline CDR1 and CDR2 sequences are DFQATT and SNEGSKA (reference sequence). The CDR3 is made up of 15 amino acids. This CDR3 reads CSASPPGQEDTEAFF. The CDR3 coding sequence is TGCAGTGCTTCTCCTCCGGGACAGGAGGACACTGAGGCTTTCTTT.

This clonotype was detected many times. As DNA, the CDR3 is TGCAGCGCCGAAGCGGGGGGCACAGATACGCAGTATTTT. Encoded protein: CSAEAGGTDTQYF. The rearrangement joins TRBV29-1 to TRBJ2-3; 8 bases are shared with TRBD2. V lost 7 bases to trimming and J lost 1 base; unmatched junction nucleotides: 4. The CDR3 runs 13 residues. Germline V gives CDR1 SQVTM, CDR2 ANQGSEA.

This chain uses TRBV5-1 with TRBJ2-1; the match to TRBD2 covers 12 bases. Looked up from germline, CDR1 is SGHRS and CDR2 is YFSETQ. The CDR3 has 17 amino acids. The V and J ends lost 0 bases and 5 bases, in that order; junction bases with no gene match: 6. The CDR3 here is CASSLALAGGVHNEQFF. The CDR3 bases are TGCGCCAGCAGCTTGGCTCTAGCGGGAGGGGTCCACAATGAGCAGTTCTTC. The full variable domain, completed using reference TRBV5-1 and TRBJ2-1, is KAGVTQTPRYLIKTRGQQVTLSCSPISGHRSVSWYQQTPGQGLQFLFEYFSETQRNKGNFPGRFSGRQFSNSRSEMNVSTLELGDSALYLCASSLALAGGVHNEQFFGPGTRLTVL.

A few counts support this clonotype. V is TRBV5-1 and J is TRBJ2-1; TRBD2 matches at 12 bases. V shed 4 bases and J 0 bases; nucleotides not matched to a gene: 5. The CDR3 has 17 amino acids. Germline loops: CDR1 SGHRS, CDR2 YFSETQ. The CDR3 protein is CASSHSSGRDSYNEQFF. CDR3 nucleotide sequence: TGCGCCAGCAGCCATTCTAGCGGGAGGGACTCCTACAATGAGCAGTTCTTC.

This clonotype was detected only a few times. J is TRBJ2-1 and V is TRBV20-1, with D unclear. The CDR3 consists of 13 residues. Germline assignment: CDR1 DFQATT and CDR2 SNEGSKA (reference sequence). Deletions cut 8 bases from V and 9 bases from J, with 20 bases between. CDR3: CSSTLGALREQFF. Here the CDR3 DNA reads TGCAGTTCTACTCTCGGTGCGCTCCGTGAGCAGTTCTTC.

This clonotype was counted at least ten times. This chain connects TRBV6-1 to TRBJ2-7; 10 nucleotides line up with TRBD2. J lost 5 bases, V lost 5 bases, and 9 bases had no gene match. Germline CDR1 reads MNHNS; CDR2 reads SASEGT. The CDR3 consists of 15 residues. The CDR3 sequence is CASSFRTSGINEQYF. The CDR3 coding sequence is TGTGCCAGCAGTTTCCGCACTAGCGGGATTAACGAGCAGTACTTC.

This clonotype was recorded many times. The rearrangement joins TRBV5-8 to TRBJ2-3, with a weak D call TRBD2 (6 bases). The CDR3 length is 15 residues. With 0 bases removed from V and 1 base from J, the gap between germline ends came to 9 bases. CDR1 is SGHTS, CDR2 YDEGEE, per germline. The CDR3 bases are TGTGCCAGCAGCTTGGACGGGAGCCGCACAGATACGCAGTATTTT. Amino acids: CASSLDGSRTDTQYF.

This clonotype was detected ten times or more. For the CDR3, the DNA is TGCAGTGCTAGTTTTATTCGCAGGGACACAGATACGCAGTATTTT. Translation gives CSASFIRRDTDTQYF. The rearrangement links TRBV20-1 to TRBJ2-3, with D possibly TRBD1 on 5 matching bases. The CDR3 consists of 15 residues. Trimming took off 3 bases at V and 2 bases at J, with 15 bases between the two ends. CDR1 is DFQATT and CDR2 is SNEGSKA in the germline V gene (reference sequence).

The chain uses TRBV5-1 and TRBJ2-7, with D maybe TRBD2 (6 bases). V lost 2 bases and J 2 bases, leaving 11 bases between the germline ends. CDR1 SGHRS and CDR2 YFSETQ come from the germline V gene. The CDR3 spans 14 residues. The CDR3 reads CASSFGSGTYEQYF. In DNA form, the CDR3 reads TGCGCCAGCAGCTTTGGTAGCGGTACCTACGAGCAGTACTTC.

The sample holds a few counts of this clonotype. Relative to the germline gene, one junction end is altered; a read error may explain this. The gene calls are TRBV7-2 and TRBJ1-1; D unclear. This CDR3 is 15 amino acids long. Germline V gene lookup returns CDR1 SGHTA and CDR2 FQGNSA. The CDR3 DNA follows: TGTGCCAGCAGCTTAGAACCACACCTGAACACTGAAGCTCTCTTT. It specifies CASSLEPHLNTEALF.